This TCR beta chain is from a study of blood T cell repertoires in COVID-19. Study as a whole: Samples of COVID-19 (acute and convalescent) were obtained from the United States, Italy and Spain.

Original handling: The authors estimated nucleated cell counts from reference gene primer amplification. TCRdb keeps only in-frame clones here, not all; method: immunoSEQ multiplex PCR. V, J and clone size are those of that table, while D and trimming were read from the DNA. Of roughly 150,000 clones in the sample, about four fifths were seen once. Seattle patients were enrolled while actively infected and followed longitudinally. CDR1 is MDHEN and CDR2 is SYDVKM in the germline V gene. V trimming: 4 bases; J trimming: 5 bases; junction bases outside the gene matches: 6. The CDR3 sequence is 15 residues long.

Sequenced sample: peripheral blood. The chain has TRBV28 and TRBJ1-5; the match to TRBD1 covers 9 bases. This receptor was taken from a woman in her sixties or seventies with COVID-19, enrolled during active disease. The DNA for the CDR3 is TGTGCCAGCAGTTCCGACAGGGGGGCCTATCAGCCCCAGCATTTT. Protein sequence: CASSSDRGAYQPQHF.